The 29 T cell receptor beta chains below come from one sample, sequenced in a study of T cells in Graves' hyperthyroidism and ophthalmopathy (dated by TCRdb to about 2019). Libraries came from multiplex PCR. The sequencer was an Illumina HiSeq 2000. The TCR beta CDR3 regions were amplified from RNA transcripts. A first-round RT-PCR of the TCR CDR3 used the HTBI primer set with the Qiagen OneStep RT-PCR kit. TCRdb reprocessed the public reads (quality trimming at Q25 with fastp, clone calling with MiXCR) and kept in-frame beta chains. Duplicate CDR3 protein sequences are folded into a single record with the most common DNA and genes. The sample records 300,000 to 350,000 distinct CDR3 sequences, around 16% of which are singletons. Of the sample, approximately 35% is held by the ten largest clones. Sequencing was carried out using blood. The receptors come from a man aged 25-45 years with Graves' hyperthyroidism.

In regard to this clonotype: It may be a read error: a sequence one base away is much more abundant. The rearrangement links TRBV18 to TRBJ2-5; D perhaps matches TRBD1 (5 bases). In germline, CDR1 is KGHSH, CDR2 LQKENI. The CDR3 contains 13 residues. The CDR3 nucleotides read TGTGCCAGCCCACCGACAGTGAGGGAGACCCAGTACTTC. It specifies CASPPTVRETQYF.

This clonotype was counted a few times. The chain couples TRBV20-1 to TRBJ2-1, with TRBD1 identical over 7 bases. The ends lost 1 base at V and 2 bases at J; junction bases unmatched: 8. The germline gives CDR1 DFQATT, CDR2 SNEGSKA (reference sequence). CDR3 length: 16 amino acids. CDR3 in DNA: TGCAGTGCTAGAGGGCAGGGGGTCAGTCCCTACAATGAGCAGTTCTTC. It yields the protein CSARGQGVSPYNEQFF.

This clonotype was observed at least ten times. In nucleotides, the CDR3 is TGTGCCAGCAGCCGCCGGGACAACTTAGATACGCAGTATTTT. This sequence encodes CASSRRDNLDTQYF. The chain is built from TRBV12-3 or TRBV12-4 and TRBJ2-3, with a weak D call TRBD1 (6 bases). This CDR3 comprises 14 residues. Trimming cost V 6 bases and J 5 bases, with 15 bases left between them.

The genes are TRBV2 and TRBJ2-3, with TRBD2 identical over 8 bases. The CDR3 is made up of 15 amino acids. Germline CDR1 reads SNHLY; CDR2 reads FYNNEI. The V and J ends lost 7 bases and 5 bases, in that order; junction bases with no gene match: 11. Here the CDR3 reads CASTRPAGEEDTQYF. The CDR3 nucleotides read TGTGCCAGCACAAGACCAGCGGGAGAGGAAGATACGCAGTATTTT. The whole variable domain, remainder taken from reference TRBV2 and TRBJ2-3, is EPEVTQTPSHQVTQMGQEVILRCVPISNHLYFYWYRQILGQKVEFLVSFYNNEISEKSEIFDDQFSVERPDGSNFTLKIRSTKLEDSAMYFCASTRPAGEEDTQYFGPGTRLTVL.

The V call is TRBV5-5, the J call TRBJ2-5; the match to TRBD1 covers 7 bases. CDR1 is SGHKS, CDR2 YYEKEE, per germline (reference sequence). Trimming cost V 4 bases and J 5 bases; bases outside gene matches: 14. The CDR3 runs to 16 residues. CDR3 protein: CASSRNQQGRWETQYF. The CDR3 bases are TGTGCCAGCAGCCGCAACCAACAGGGGCGCTGGGAGACCCAGTACTTC.

By share, this clonotype ranks as hyperexpanded. V gene TRBV28 combines with J gene TRBJ1-1; D call uncertain. Trimming left V 4 bases short and J 0 bases short, with 6 bases between. CDR1 is MDHEN, CDR2 SYDVKM, per germline. The CDR3 is made up of 13 amino acids. CDR3 loop: CASSWALNTEAFF. CDR3 sequence (DNA): TGTGCCAGCAGTTGGGCTTTGAACACTGAAGCTTTCTTT.

This rearrangement joins TRBV7-3 to TRBJ1-1, with D unresolved. Germline CDR1 reads SGHTA; CDR2 reads FQGTGA. V lost 5 bases and J 4 bases, leaving 11 bases between the germline ends. The CDR3 is 13 amino acids. The CDR3 reads CASSLLGSTEAFF. The CDR3 DNA reads as TGTGCCAGCAGCCTCTTAGGGAGCACTGAAGCTTTCTTT.

At least ten counts were recorded for this clonotype. This chain links TRBV11-2 with TRBJ2-2; unclear D gene. This CDR3 is 14 amino acids long. Germline values: CDR1 SGHAT, CDR2 FQNNGV. Trimming took off 5 bases at V and 5 bases at J, with 12 bases between the two ends. CDR3 nucleotide sequence: TGTGCCAGCAGCGAAAGTTGGCGGACCGGGGAGCTGTTTTTT. Its translation is CASSESWRTGELFF.

The chain has TRBV5-1 and TRBJ2-6; 9 bases line up with TRBD1. The CDR3 extends over 17 amino acids. Per the germline V gene, CDR1 is SGHRS and CDR2 is YFSETQ. J was trimmed by 0 bases and V by 3 bases; bases with no gene match: 4. The CDR3 sequence: CASSSDRGNSGANVLTF. In DNA form, the CDR3 reads TGCGCCAGCAGCTCGGACAGGGGCAACTCTGGGGCCAACGTCCTGACTTTC.

This clonotype was recorded at least ten times. The chain combines TRBV6-2 or TRBV6-3 with TRBJ2-7, with D possibly TRBD1 on 5 matching bases. The CDR3 runs 12 residues. Trimming shortened V by 2 bases and J by 5 bases, and 7 bases separated the two germline ends. Germline V lookup: CDR1 MNHEY, CDR2 SVGEGT. The CDR3 reads CASSYARDEQYF. The CDR3 DNA reads as TGTGCCAGCAGTTACGCCAGGGACGAGCAGTACTTC.

This clonotype was observed at least ten times. The rearrangement joins TRBV6-2 or TRBV6-3 to TRBJ2-1, with 7 bases fitting TRBD2. The CDR3 runs to 16 residues. CDR1 is MNHEY, CDR2 SVGEGT, per germline. Trimming cost V 6 bases and J 7 bases; bases outside gene matches: 15. CDR3 DNA: TGTGCCAGCAGACCGGCGGGAGTAGTCGGACTGAATGAGCAGTTCTTC. This translates into CASRPAGVVGLNEQFF.

The table lists this clonotype with a few counts. V is TRBV4-2 and J is TRBJ1-5, with D possibly TRBD1 on 6 matching bases. This CDR3 is 16 amino acids long. V was cut by 0 bases and J by 4 bases, with 13 bases left in between. In germline, CDR1 is LGHNA, CDR2 YNFKEQ. CDR3 coding DNA: TGTGCCAGCAGCCAAGATTGGGCAGGGACAAATCAGCCCCAGCATTTT. It encodes CASSQDWAGTNQPQHF.

This clonotype was detected a few times. Because it lacks the conserved phenylalanine or tryptophan at the end, this CDR3 is likely a read error. V is TRBV4-2 and J is TRBJ2-1; D might be TRBD1 (5 bases). Germline V lookup: CDR1 LGHNA, CDR2 YNFKEQ. The V end lost 3 bases, the J end lost 2 bases, and 17 bases lay between the germline ends. This CDR3 has 17 residues. CDR3 in amino acids: CASSQERWQGPYNEQFL. The CDR3 DNA reads as TGTGCCAGCAGCCAGGAGAGGTGGCAGGGCCCCTACAATGAGCAGTTCCTC.

This clonotype came up a few times. V gene TRBV20-1 combines with J gene TRBJ2-3, with no clear D. Germline-derived CDR1 and CDR2 are DFQATT and SNEGSKA (reference sequence). The germline V and J ends were trimmed by 5 bases and 1 base, with 10 bases remaining between them. The CDR3 is made up of 13 amino acids. CDR3 DNA: TGCAGTGCTGAACTTCGGGGCACAGATACGCAGTATTTT. Its protein is CSAELRGTDTQYF.

This sequence joins TRBV2 and TRBJ1-1; D is ambiguous. The germline V and J ends were trimmed by 7 bases and 1 base, with 16 bases remaining between them. The CDR3 runs 15 residues. The V gene's germline CDR1 is SNHLY and CDR2 FYNNEI. The CDR3 here is CASILEESQNTEAFF. The CDR3 DNA reads as TGTGCCAGCATCCTCGAGGAGTCTCAGAACACTGAAGCTTTCTTT.

The rearrangement uses TRBV5-1 and TRBJ2-7; D is unresolved. Germline V gene lookup returns CDR1 SGHRS and CDR2 YFSETQ. This CDR3 is built from 13 residues. Trimming removed 2 bases from V and 3 bases from J, with 9 bases in between. Here the CDR3 DNA reads TGCGCCAGCAGCTTTGGCGAAGACTACGAGCAGTACTTC. Its protein is CASSFGEDYEQYF.

The chain joins TRBV5-4 to TRBJ2-3, with 13 bases identical to TRBD2. Germline V gene data show CDR1 as SGHNT and CDR2 as YYREEE (reference sequence). The length of the CDR3 is 16 residues. V was pared by 2 bases and J by 4 bases, with 4 bases of the junction left unmatched. The CDR3 DNA reads as TGTGCCAGCAGCTTCCGGACTAGCGGGAGTTCAGATACGCAGTATTTT. It specifies CASSFRTSGSSDTQYF.

This rearrangement joins TRBV18 to TRBJ2-1; D may be TRBD2 (5 bases). Deletions cut 3 bases from V and 10 bases from J, with 16 bases between. CDR1 KGHSH and CDR2 LQKENI come from the germline V gene. This CDR3 region has 14 residues. The CDR3 is CASSPLRDLGEQFF. CDR3 sequence (DNA): TGTGCCAGCTCACCTTTACGGGATCTCGGGGAGCAGTTCTTC.

This clonotype was counted between two and nine times. The rearrangement links TRBV29-1 to TRBJ2-1, with D possibly being TRBD2 (6 bases). The CDR3 totals 14 residues. Deletions cut 7 bases from V and 0 bases from J, with 13 bases between. Germline loops: CDR1 SQVTM, CDR2 ANQGSEA. The CDR3 coding sequence is TGCAGCGCAGCCCGGGGGAGCTCCTACAATGAGCAGTTCTTC. This sequence encodes CSAARGSSYNEQFF.

This clonotype has at least ten counts. The chain uses TRBV28 and TRBJ1-2; tentatively, D is TRBD1 (6 bases). CDR1 MDHEN and CDR2 SYDVKM come from the germline V gene. Deletions cut 6 bases from V and 10 bases from J, with 18 bases between. The CDR3 has 13 residues. CDR3 region: CASSPGQWMDYTF. In nucleotides, the CDR3 is TGTGCCAGCAGCCCCGGACAGTGGATGGACTACACCTTC.

The chain joins TRBV20-1 to TRBJ1-2, with 10 bases fitting TRBD1. V lost 6 bases and J lost 6; bases outside the gene matches: 13. Germline CDR1 and CDR2: DFQATT and SNEGSKA (reference sequence). The CDR3 has 15 amino acids. CDR3 nucleotides: TGCAGTGCCTTCCGGGACAGGGGAAATTCAGATGGCTACACCTTC. Residues: CSAFRDRGNSDGYTF.

The sample holds many counts of this clonotype. This chain joins TRBV7-9 and TRBJ2-3; 8 positions match TRBD1. The junction had 9 bases not matched to a gene; V was cut back by 5 bases and J by 2 bases. Looked up from germline, CDR1 is SEHNR and CDR2 is FQNEAQ (reference sequence). This CDR3 is 16 amino acids long. The CDR3: CASSAQGQGTTDTQYF. The CDR3 DNA sequence: TGTGCCAGCAGCGCGCAAGGACAGGGAACCACAGATACGCAGTATTTT.

In its sample, this clonotype was seen many times. V and J are TRBV6-1 and TRBJ2-1; D is ambiguous. This CDR3 has 15 amino acids. The germline V gene encodes CDR1 MNHNS and CDR2 SASEGT. V lost 6 bases and J lost 3, with 15 bases in between. DNA for the CDR3: TGTGCCAGCAGGAGGATAGGTAGCCTCTACAATGAGCAGTTCTTC. Residues: CASRRIGSLYNEQFF.

This clonotype came up a few times. This chain joins TRBV6-5 and TRBJ2-1; TRBD1 matches at 7 bases. This CDR3 contains 15 residues. CDR1 and CDR2 from the germline V gene are MNHEY and SVGAGI. With 2 bases clipped from V and 3 bases from J, the junction kept 4 bases outside the gene matches. The CDR3 region is CASSYRRDSYNEQFF. The CDR3 DNA is TGTGCCAGCAGTTACCGCCGGGACAGCTACAATGAGCAGTTCTTC.

The chain is built from TRBV18 and TRBJ1-1; D unclear. Germline lookup yields CDR1 KGHSH and CDR2 LQKENI. This CDR3 has 15 amino acids. V lost 3 bases and J 0 bases, leaving 11 bases between the germline ends. DNA for the CDR3: TGTGCCAGCTCACCGAACGGAGGGATGAACACTGAAGCTTTCTTT. Protein: CASSPNGGMNTEAFF. Looking up the rest from reference TRBV18 and TRBJ1-1 gives the full variable domain: NAGVMQNPRHLVRRRGQEARLRCSPMKGHSHVYWYRQLPEEGLKFMVYLQKENIIDESGMPKERFSAEFPKEGPSILRIQQVVRGDSAAYFCASSPNGGMNTEAFFGQGTRLTVV.

This clonotype was detected many times. The J gene is TRBJ1-6, the V gene TRBV2; 10 bases are a match to TRBD1. CDR1 and CDR2 from the germline V gene are SNHLY and FYNNEI. This CDR3 spans 14 amino acids. V gave up 7 bases and J gave up 9 bases; unmatched junction bases: 6. CDR3 in amino acids: CASIETGGVSPLHF. The CDR3 coding sequence is TGTGCCAGCATAGAGACAGGGGGCGTTTCACCCCTCCACTTT.

This clonotype was recorded at least ten times. The chain couples TRBV20-1 to TRBJ1-2, with D tentatively TRBD1 (5 bases). Trimming removed 5 bases from V and 4 bases from J, with 20 bases in between. The V gene's germline CDR1 is DFQATT and CDR2 SNEGSKA (reference sequence). The CDR3 is 15 residues long. The DNA of the CDR3 is TGCAGTGCTTCGGGACGGCCGAAGGCGGGCTATGGCTACACCTTC. Amino acids: CSASGRPKAGYGYTF.

This clonotype showed up just a few times. A single base separates this from a much larger clone, so it may be a read error. This chain uses TRBV24-1 with TRBJ2-1, with 8 bases lining up with TRBD2. Germline V gives CDR1 KGHDR, CDR2 SFDVKD. The CDR3 sequence is 14 residues long. The CDR3 nucleotides read TGTGCCACCAGGGGAGCGGGAGAGGGTAATGGGCAGTTCTTC. Translation gives CATRGAGEGNGQFF.

With respect to this clonotype: A junction end diverges from the germline sequence, so it may reflect a read error. The chain has TRBV28 and TRBJ1-3, with a weak D call TRBD1 (5 bases). CDR1 and CDR2 from the germline V gene are MDHEN and SYDVKM. There are 14 residues in the CDR3. The CDR3 sequence: CASSWGGGGTTIYF. The CDR3, as DNA: TGTGCCAGCAGCTGGGGCGGGGGTGGAACCACCATATATTTT.